This TCR beta chain emerged from a study of blood T cell repertoires in COVID-19. Study at large: From the United States, Italy and Spain came samples of acute and convalescent COVID-19. Sources were T cells, B-cell-depleted T cells, or PBMCs; the material itself was cDNA or gDNA.

Trimming removed 4 bases from V and 8 bases from J; junction bases left unmatched: 9. CDR3 length: 16 amino acids. Germline lookup yields CDR1 MDHEN and CDR2 SYDVKM. Authors' methods: Using reference gene primer amplification, nucleated cell counts were estimated. This table comes from immunoSEQ multiplex PCR, and its TCRdb copy is limited to in-frame clones, with some not included. V, J and clone size were drawn from that table, and D and trimming were deduced from the DNA. The sample has tens of thousands of clones; 84% are singletons. The receptor was isolated from a man between 60 and 75 years old with acute or convalescent COVID-19. The J gene is TRBJ2-1, the V gene TRBV28; 12 bases are shared with TRBD2. The sample taken for sequencing was peripheral blood. The CDR3 protein is CASSSSLAGGSDEQFF. The CDR3 nucleotides are TGTGCCAGCAGTTCCTCACTAGCGGGGGGCAGCGATGAGCAGTTCTTC. Complete variable domain (other parts from reference TRBV28 and TRBJ2-1): DVKVTQSSRYLVKRTGEKVFLECVQDMDHENMFWYRQDPGLGLRLIYFSYDVKMKEKGDIPEGYSVSREKKERFSLILESASTNQTSMYLCASSSSLAGGSDEQFFGPGTRLTVL.